This note documents a single TCR beta chain sequence. Its antigen is as yet unknown. In the same sample, other DNA sequences code for this CDR3. The sample comes from a study of shared clonotypes between healthy human individuals. In the study overall: Researchers drew samples from two women and a few men aged 18 to 49.

The deep-level immunoSEQ assay was used. The repertoire was sequenced with immunoSEQ multiplex PCR; TCRdb's copy has only in-frame clones and lacks some. The sample includes about 580,000 clones, 95% to 98% of them seen just once. The CDR3 sequence is 12 residues long. With 5 bases removed from V and 2 bases from J, the gap between germline ends came to 3 bases. In germline, CDR1 is SGHTA, CDR2 FQGNSA. The naive CD8 fraction comprised CD45RO-negative cells positively selected for CCR7 and excluded terminally differentiated effector memory CD45RA+ cells. Study outcomes and limitations: About 4.5% of naive CD4 clonotypes were common to a few donors.

Sequenced: naive CD8+ T cells sorted from blood. The rearrangement joins TRBV7-2 to TRBJ2-2; D remains unclear. The receptor comes from a young man in good health. The CDR3 here is CASSLNTGELFF. The DNA for the CDR3 is TGTGCCAGCAGCCTTAACACCGGGGAGCTGTTTTTT.